One and the same sample provided the 5 T cell receptor beta chains below, sequenced in a study of early T cells in non-severe SARS-CoV-2 infection. TCRdb fed the 5' RACE reads into MiXCR, producing one record per CDR3 protein. The table records around 80,000 distinct CDR3 sequences, 11% of them present only once. The material was whole blood, obtained at baseline. The receptors stem from an adult who was a healthcare worker with PCR-confirmed SARS-CoV-2 infection or an uninfected control (not recorded which).

This chain links TRBV28 with TRBJ1-5, with D unclear. The CDR3 sequence is 10 residues long. Germline V lookup: CDR1 MDHEN, CDR2 SYDVKM. The V and J ends lost 4 bases and 5 bases respectively, with 0 bases between them. The CDR3: CASSYQPQHF. The CDR3 region has the DNA TGTGCCAGCAGTTATCAGCCCCAGCATTTT.

In this sample, this clonotype turned up a few times. V and J are TRBV14 and TRBJ2-3; TRBD2 might be the D (5 bases). The CDR3 runs to 13 residues. V was cut by 8 bases and J by 3 bases, with 12 bases left in between. Per the germline V gene, CDR1 is SGHDN and CDR2 is FVKESK. As DNA, the CDR3 is TGTGCCAGCTTACGGACGGGGACAGATACGCAGTATTTT. Amino acids: CASLRTGTDTQYF. Looking up the rest from reference TRBV14 and TRBJ2-3 gives the full variable domain: EAGVTQFPSHSVIEKGQTVTLRCDPISGHDNLYWYRRVMGKEIKFLLHFVKESKQDESGMPNNRFLAERTGGTYSTLKVQPAELEDSGVYFCASLRTGTDTQYFGPGTRLTVL.

The J gene is TRBJ2-7, the V gene TRBV2, with D unclear. Germline V gene data show CDR1 as SNHLY and CDR2 as FYNNEI. V dropped 7 bases and J dropped 1 base, with 14 bases sitting between them. The CDR3 consists of 14 residues. CDR3 sequence reads: CASTYKSESYEQYF. The CDR3 DNA reads TGTGCCAGCACCTACAAATCTGAGTCCTACGAGCAGTACTTC.

This clonotype was recorded a few times. The J gene is TRBJ2-3, the V gene TRBV18; D may match TRBD1 or TRBD2 (5 bases each). The CDR3 spans 17 residues. Looked up from germline, CDR1 is KGHSH and CDR2 is LQKENI. Trimming pared 4 bases from V and 4 bases from J, leaving 21 bases between. The CDR3 spells CASSQLGASVGADTQYF. Written as DNA, the CDR3 is TGTGCCAGCTCACAACTTGGGGCGTCCGTGGGAGCAGATACGCAGTATTTT.

The V gene is TRBV2, the J gene TRBJ2-1; D gene uncertain. The CDR3 consists of 14 residues. Trimming took off 8 bases at V and 0 bases at J, with 11 bases between the two ends. Germline values: CDR1 SNHLY, CDR2 FYNNEI. CDR3 sequence: CASSGRNSYNEQFF. The CDR3 DNA is TGTGCCAGCTCCGGCAGGAACTCCTACAATGAGCAGTTCTTC.